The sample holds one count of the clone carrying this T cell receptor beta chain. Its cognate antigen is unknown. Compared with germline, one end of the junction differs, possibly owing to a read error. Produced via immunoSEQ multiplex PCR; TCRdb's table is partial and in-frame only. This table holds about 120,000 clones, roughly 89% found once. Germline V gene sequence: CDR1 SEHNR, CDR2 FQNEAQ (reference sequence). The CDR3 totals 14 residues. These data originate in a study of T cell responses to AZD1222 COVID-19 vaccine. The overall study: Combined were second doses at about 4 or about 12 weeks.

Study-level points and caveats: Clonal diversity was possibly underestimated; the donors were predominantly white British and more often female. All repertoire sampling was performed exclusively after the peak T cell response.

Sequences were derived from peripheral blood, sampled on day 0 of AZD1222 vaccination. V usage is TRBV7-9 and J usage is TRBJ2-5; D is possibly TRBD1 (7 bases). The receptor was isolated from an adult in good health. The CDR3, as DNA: TGTGCCAGCAGCGTAGCAGGGGGGCCAGAGACCCAGTACTTC. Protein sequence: CASSVAGGPETQYF.